This T cell receptor (beta chain) was sequenced in a study of blood T cells in healthy people across ages. With a J-beta primer mix and a sample-barcoded 5' primer, a second PCR ran about 6 to 11 cycles. A minimum of 2.5 million CDR3-containing paired-end reads was obtained for each sample. From the 5' RACE reads, TCRdb called clonotypes with MiXCR, one entry per CDR3 protein. This sample carries approximately 830,000 distinct CDR3 sequences, 60% to 80% of them seen once, and the ten largest clones take about 27%. Germline V gene lookup returns CDR1 SGHTA and CDR2 FQGTGA. The V and J ends lost 5 bases and 4 bases respectively, with 14 bases between them. The CDR3 length is 14 residues.

The rearrangement joins TRBV7-3 to TRBJ1-2; no firm D call. Sequenced input: blood. This TCR came from a man aged 25 to 40 in good health. The CDR3 here is CASSPARGSYGYTF. DNA of the CDR3: TGTGCCAGCAGCCCCGCTCGAGGGTCCTATGGCTACACCTTC.